The 29 T cell receptor beta chains below all came from one sample that was sequenced in a study of regulatory T cells in long-lasting Graves disease. The time point: persistent/refractory GD, antithyroid drugs over 5 years with positive TRAb. The TCR library used RNA extracted from PBMCs. Sequencing libraries for TCR beta were prepared with iRepertoire HTBI primers and Arm-PCR of CDR3 regions. TCRdb re-called the multiplex PCR reads with MiXCR, one entry per CDR3 protein. Here the sample spans about 470,000 distinct CDR3 sequences, around 21% being singletons. Sequenced here: peripheral blood mononuclear cells (PBMCs), sampled when the disease was refractory, from a patient treated with antithyroid drugs. The receptors were gathered from a female donor with Graves disease.

This clonotype has at least ten counts. This chain joins TRBV28 and TRBJ2-7, with 8 bases identical to TRBD1. Trimming took 1 base from V and 2 from J; bases not matched to a gene: 7. Germline loops: CDR1 MDHEN, CDR2 SYDVKM. The CDR3 spans 16 residues. This CDR3 is CASSLFNGQGTYEQYF. CDR3 bases: TGTGCCAGCAGTTTATTTAACGGACAGGGTACCTACGAGCAGTACTTC.

The chain couples TRBV3-1 to TRBJ2-1; D gene ambiguous. The CDR3 covers 12 residues. In germline, CDR1 is LGHDT, CDR2 YNNKEL (reference sequence). Trimming stripped 2 bases from V and 4 bases from J, with 3 bases between. CDR3 residues: CASSQLYNEQFF. The CDR3 nucleotides are TGTGCCAGCAGCCAACTATACAATGAGCAGTTCTTC.

V usage is TRBV6-1 and J usage is TRBJ2-7; D not resolved. CDR3 length: 13 amino acids. V gave up 6 bases and J gave up 3 bases, with 12 bases separating them. From germline, CDR1 is MNHNS and CDR2 SASEGT. CDR3 region: CASSRSKHYEQYF. CDR3 in DNA: TGTGCCAGCAGCCGCTCAAAACACTACGAGCAGTACTTC.

The rearrangement joins TRBV10-3 to TRBJ1-1; D might be TRBD1 (5 bases). V was clipped by 8 bases and J by 4 bases, with 17 bases between them. The CDR3 has 14 residues. The germline CDR1 and CDR2 sequences are ENHRY and SYGVKD. The CDR3 here is CAIGERAGGTEAFF. The CDR3 nucleotides are TGTGCCATCGGGGAAAGGGCCGGGGGCACTGAAGCTTTCTTT.

This clonotype was recorded many times. In DNA, the CDR3 is TGCAGTGCTCCTGAGGGACAAGAGACCCAGTACTTC. It yields the protein CSAPEGQETQYF. The chain recombines TRBV20-1 with TRBJ2-5, with D perhaps TRBD2 (5 bases). Trimming left V 5 bases short and J 2 bases short, with 9 bases between. Per germline, CDR1 DFQATT and CDR2 SNEGSKA (reference sequence). CDR3 length: 12 residues.

This clonotype has at least ten counts. The chain's CDR3 is CASSYSGTMHYEQYF. The CDR3 bases are TGTGCCAGCAGTTACTCTGGGACTATGCACTACGAGCAGTACTTC. The chain uses TRBV6-5 and TRBJ2-7; 7 nucleotides align to TRBD2. The V and J ends lost 0 bases and 3 bases, in that order; junction bases with no gene match: 5. The germline gives CDR1 MNHEY, CDR2 SVGAGI. This CDR3 is 15 amino acids long.

This clonotype occurred many times. This chain joins TRBV5-1 and TRBJ1-1; perhaps TRBD1 as D (5 bases). CDR3 size: 16 residues. V gave up 0 bases and J gave up 4 bases, with 16 bases separating them. The germline V gene has CDR1 SGHRS and CDR2 YFSETQ. Written as DNA, the CDR3 is TGCGCCAGCAGCTTGGAGGGGACGGCCGGGGGCACTGAAGCTTTCTTT. This codes for CASSLEGTAGGTEAFF.

This clonotype was seen at least ten times. The chain combines TRBV6-2 or TRBV6-3 with TRBJ2-1; TRBD2 might be the D (5 bases). Trimming took 5 bases from V and 9 from J, leaving 17 bases between them. Germline assignment: CDR1 MNHEY and CDR2 SVGEGT. The CDR3 totals 14 residues. CDR3: CASSMGPGVREQFF. The CDR3 DNA reads as TGTGCCAGCAGTATGGGCCCCGGGGTACGTGAGCAGTTCTTC.

This clonotype was counted many times. The rearrangement uses TRBV28 and TRBJ2-2, with 9 bases that match TRBD1. The CDR3 runs to 15 residues. The V gene's germline CDR1 is MDHEN and CDR2 SYDVKM. V lost 5 bases to trimming and J lost 8 bases; unmatched junction nucleotides: 9. The DNA of the CDR3 is TGTGCCAGCAGTCGACAGGGGGAGGCGAATGGGGAGCTGTTTTTT. Translating it yields CASSRQGEANGELFF.

Ten or more counts support this clonotype. Written as DNA, the CDR3 is TGTGCCAGCAGTGAGAGCTTAGGACTAGCTACCTCCTACGAGCAGTACTTC. This codes for CASSESLGLATSYEQYF. The chain couples TRBV2 to TRBJ2-7, with 8 bases lining up with TRBD2. Germline CDR1 SNHLY, CDR2 FYNNEI. The CDR3 loop spans 17 amino acids. With V trimmed by 3 bases and J by 0 bases, 10 bases remained unmatched.

This clonotype was recorded many times. The chain recombines TRBV7-9 with TRBJ1-1; a possible D gene is TRBD1 (5 bases). Between the trimmed V and J ends, which lost 4 bases and 1 base, there was a span of 16 bases. This CDR3 region has 16 residues. CDR1 and CDR2 from the germline V gene are SEHNR and FQNEAQ (reference sequence). The CDR3 region is CASSSLSAGPNTEAFF. As DNA, the CDR3 is TGTGCCAGCAGCTCTCTCTCTGCAGGGCCGAACACTGAAGCTTTCTTT.

This clonotype was counted many times. This chain uses TRBV19 with TRBJ1-5; no definite D call. The CDR3 is made up of 9 amino acids. The V gene lost 8 bases and the J gene lost 10 bases, with 6 bases spanning the gap. The germline V gene encodes CDR1 LNHDA and CDR2 SQIVND (reference sequence). CDR3 nucleotides: TGTGCCAGTGCCAGCCCCCAGCATTTT. Its translation is CASASPQHF.

The chain employs TRBV27 and TRBJ2-7; maybe TRBD2 (5 bases). CDR1 is MNHEY, CDR2 SMNVEV, per germline (reference sequence). Trimming took 3 bases from V and 0 from J, leaving 12 bases between them. The CDR3 is made up of 15 amino acids. CDR3 nucleotide sequence: TGTGCCAGCAGTTTGAGGGCACCTAGCTCCTACGAGCAGTACTTC. Its protein product is CASSLRAPSSYEQYF.

The genes are TRBV19 and TRBJ2-5; 7 bases fit TRBD2. CDR3 length: 15 amino acids. V was clipped by 3 bases and J by 2 bases; unmatched bases: 6. Germline CDR1 is LNHDA and CDR2 is SQIVND (reference sequence). In DNA form, the CDR3 reads TGTGCCAGTAGTATGGGGGGGGGACTACAAGAGACCCAGTACTTC. Protein: CASSMGGGLQETQYF. Combining the CDR3 with reference TRBV19 and TRBJ2-5 gives the whole variable domain DGGITQSPKYLFRKEGQNVTLSCEQNLNHDAMYWYRQDPGQGLRLIYYSQIVNDFQKGDIAEGYSVSREKKESFPLTVTSAQKNPTAFYLCASSMGGGLQETQYFGPGTRLLVL.

This clonotype was seen only a few times. This chain links TRBV7-2 with TRBJ2-7; D remains ambiguous. Looked up from germline, CDR1 is SGHTA and CDR2 is FQGNSA. Trimming shortened V by 5 bases and J by 6 bases, and 8 bases separated the two germline ends. The CDR3 contains 11 residues. CDR3 in amino acids: CASSAKVEQYF. In nucleotides, the CDR3 is TGTGCCAGCAGCGCCAAGGTCGAGCAGTACTTC.

This clonotype was recorded at least ten times. The chain combines TRBV11-2 with TRBJ2-7, with 8 bases fitting TRBD1. V gave up 5 bases and J gave up 2 bases; unmatched junction bases: 8. The CDR3 contains 15 residues. Germline CDR1 reads SGHAT; CDR2 reads FQNNGV. CDR3: CASSRRPGQAYEQYF. As DNA, the CDR3 is TGTGCCAGCAGCAGGCGGCCGGGACAGGCCTACGAGCAGTACTTC.

The chain is built from TRBV4-3 and TRBJ2-7; D may be TRBD2 (6 bases). From germline, CDR1 is LGHNA and CDR2 YSLEER. The V and J ends lost 0 bases and 7 bases respectively, with 19 bases between them. This CDR3 is 16 amino acids long. The CDR3 coding sequence is TGCGCCAGCAGCCAAGATCGGGGAGGAACCTCGGGAGAGCAGTACTTC. It specifies CASSQDRGGTSGEQYF.

This clonotype was counted many times. The rearrangement uses TRBV28 and TRBJ2-7; 10 bases fit TRBD1. V lost 5 bases, J lost 3 bases, and 13 bases stayed unmatched. Germline CDR1 reads MDHEN; CDR2 reads SYDVKM. The CDR3 loop spans 17 amino acids. The CDR3 DNA reads TGTGCCAGCAGTCTACCGACAGGGGGCGCGTCTCTCTACGAGCAGTACTTC. It is translated as CASSLPTGGASLYEQYF. Based on the CDR3 plus reference TRBV28 and TRBJ2-7, the full variable domain is DVKVTQSSRYLVKRTGEKVFLECVQDMDHENMFWYRQDPGLGLRLIYFSYDVKMKEKGDIPEGYSVSREKKERFSLILESASTNQTSMYLCASSLPTGGASLYEQYFGPGTRLTVT.

This clonotype has at least ten counts. The chain combines TRBV3-1 with TRBJ2-2; D gene ambiguous. Per the germline V gene, CDR1 is LGHDT and CDR2 is YNNKEL (reference sequence). The V gene lost 1 base and the J gene lost 5 bases, with 5 bases spanning the gap. The CDR3 is made up of 13 amino acids. In nucleotides, the CDR3 is TGTGCCAGCAGCCAAGGCGGTACCGGGGAGCTGTTTTTT. Translated: CASSQGGTGELFF.

This clonotype was counted ten times or more. The chain combines TRBV7-2 with TRBJ2-5; 11 bases map to TRBD2. Germline V CDR1 and CDR2: SGHTA, FQGNSA. The V segment lost 4 bases and the J segment 5 bases; nucleotides outside the gene matches: 9. This CDR3 has 16 amino acids. The CDR3 sequence: CASSSRTSGLGETQYF. The CDR3 DNA sequence: TGTGCCAGCAGCTCGAGGACTAGCGGGTTAGGGGAGACCCAGTACTTC. The full variable domain, in which reference TRBV7-2 and TRBJ2-5 provide the parts outside the CDR3, is GAGVSQSPSNKVTEKGKDVELRCDPISGHTALYWYRQSLGQGLEFLIYFQGNSAPDKSGLPSDRFSAERTGGSVSTLTIQRTQQEDSAVYLCASSSRTSGLGETQYFGPGTRLLVL.

V usage is TRBV11-1 and J usage is TRBJ2-5, with TRBD1 matching 9 bases. The J call may be faulty, since TRBJ2-1 better matches the DNA end. The CDR3 is 16 amino acids. CDR1 and CDR2 (germline): SGHAT, FQDESV (reference sequence). Here the CDR3 reads CASSLYGTGTRNEQFF. The CDR3, as DNA: TGTGCCAGCAGCTTATACGGGACAGGGACGCGCAATGAGCAGTTCTTC.

The genes are TRBV20-1 and TRBJ2-5, with unresolved D. V was cut by 4 bases and J by 5 bases, with 14 bases left in between. The CDR3 consists of 13 residues. Germline V CDR1 and CDR2: DFQATT, SNEGSKA (reference sequence). DNA of the CDR3: TGCAGTGCTAACCGGCCCCCACGGGAGACCCAGTACTTC. Protein: CSANRPPRETQYF.

This chain connects TRBV29-1 to TRBJ1-3; 7 bases are shared with TRBD1. Trimming took 4 bases from V and 4 from J; bases not matched to a gene: 4. CDR3 size: 13 residues. Per germline, CDR1 SQVTM and CDR2 ANQGSEA. Here the CDR3 DNA reads TGCAGCGTTGTTACAGGGGTAGGAAACACCATATATTTT. Translated, it gives CSVVTGVGNTIYF. Combining the CDR3 with reference TRBV29-1 and TRBJ1-3 gives the whole variable domain SAVISQKPSRDICQRGTSLTIQCQVDSQVTMMFWYRQQPGQSLTLIATANQGSEATYESGFVIDKFPISRPNLTFSTLTVSNMSPEDSSIYLCSVVTGVGNTIYFGEGSWLTVV.

This clonotype was seen many times. The gene calls are TRBV6-1 and TRBJ2-7; a possible D gene is TRBD2 (5 bases). Deletions cut 3 bases from V and 2 bases from J, with 14 bases between. CDR3 size: 15 residues. The germline CDR1 and CDR2 sequences are MNHNS and SASEGT. CDR3 coding DNA: TGTGCCAGCAGTGACCCGGGATCGCGCCCCTACGAGCAGTACTTC. Translating gives CASSDPGSRPYEQYF.

This clonotype was seen at least ten times. The chain combines TRBV20-1 with TRBJ2-5; 7 nucleotides line up with TRBD2. The CDR3 has 14 amino acids. Trimming removed 0 bases from V and 5 bases from J; junction bases left unmatched: 6. Germline lookup yields CDR1 DFQATT and CDR2 SNEGSKA (reference sequence). CDR3 DNA sequence: TGCAGTGCTAGAGATTTAGTGGGAGGGGAGACCCAGTACTTC. It translates to CSARDLVGGETQYF.

V gene TRBV10-3 combines with J gene TRBJ2-7; D remains ambiguous. CDR3 length: 13 amino acids. Germline CDR1 and CDR2: ENHRY and SYGVKD. The V and J ends lost 1 base and 0 bases respectively, with 4 bases between them. The chain's CDR3 is CAISEWASYEQYF. CDR3 bases: TGTGCCATCAGTGAGTGGGCCTCCTACGAGCAGTACTTC.

This clonotype was seen ten or more times. The genes are TRBV28 and TRBJ2-7, with TRBD2 matching 11 bases. CDR3 length: 16 residues. Trimming cost V 3 bases and J 5 bases; bases outside gene matches: 9. Germline V gene sequence: CDR1 MDHEN, CDR2 SYDVKM. Written as DNA, the CDR3 is TGTGCCAGCAGTTTGGAGATAGCGGGAGGGCCCCACGAGCAGTACTTC. It specifies CASSLEIAGGPHEQYF.

The rearrangement joins TRBV6-5 to TRBJ2-7, with D uncertain. Germline values: CDR1 MNHEY, CDR2 SVGAGI. Trimming pared 2 bases from V and 2 bases from J, leaving 10 bases between. The CDR3 runs 14 residues. The CDR3 bases are TGTGCCAGCAGTTACGAGGCGGCGGCCTACGAGCAGTACTTC. It is translated as CASSYEAAAYEQYF.

This chain uses TRBV25-1 with TRBJ2-7; TRBD2 aligns across 8 bases. The CDR3 runs to 13 residues. With V trimmed by 5 bases and J by 6 bases, 6 bases remained unmatched. The germline CDR1 and CDR2 sequences are MGHDK and SYGVNS. Here the CDR3 reads CASSKGLVFEQYF. In DNA, the CDR3 is TGTGCCAGCAGTAAGGGACTAGTGTTCGAGCAGTACTTC.